These 29 T cell receptor beta chains were sequenced from one sample in a study of response to subunit inactivated influenza vaccine. Using its own MiXCR run on the RT-PCR reads, TCRdb lists one record per CDR3 protein. The data show 750,000 to 850,000 distinct CDR3 sequences, with around a sixth seen just once and about a tenth held by the top ten. Source: PBMCs from blood, taken around 5 days after vaccination. The receptors stem from a man aged 50-59 years who received an inactivated influenza vaccine.

The chain has TRBV7-9 and TRBJ2-7; 11 bases agree with TRBD1. The CDR3 is made up of 14 amino acids. Looked up from germline, CDR1 is SEHNR and CDR2 is FQNEAQ (reference sequence). Trimming took 4 bases from V and 2 from J; bases not matched to a gene: 1. CDR3 region: CASSSDRGPYEQYF. DNA for the CDR3: TGTGCCAGCAGCTCGGACAGGGGGCCCTACGAGCAGTACTTC.

This clonotype was picked up a small number of times. The chain joins TRBV5-6 to TRBJ2-3; 9 bases fit TRBD1. The CDR3 contains 15 residues. Germline trimming cut 3 bases from V and 6 bases from J; bases unmatched to any gene: 8. Looked up from germline, CDR1 is SGHDT and CDR2 is YYEEEE. CDR3 protein: CASSWVGQGRDTQYF. Written as DNA, the CDR3 is TGTGCCAGCAGCTGGGTGGGACAGGGTAGGGATACGCAGTATTTT.

This clonotype was seen repeatedly, ten times or more. V and J are TRBV7-2 and TRBJ2-1; D remains unclear. The V gene lost 3 bases and the J gene lost 9 bases, with 9 bases spanning the gap. The germline gives CDR1 SGHTA, CDR2 FQGNSA. The CDR3 contains 12 residues. The CDR3 sequence is CASSFLSTEQFF. The CDR3 region has the DNA TGTGCCAGCAGCTTTCTTAGCACTGAGCAGTTCTTC.

The rearrangement links TRBV7-8 to TRBJ2-7, with D maybe TRBD1 (6 bases). With 6 bases removed from V and 2 bases from J, the gap between germline ends came to 14 bases. The germline V gene encodes CDR1 SGHVS and CDR2 FQNEAQ. This CDR3 comprises 14 residues. DNA of the CDR3: TGTGCCAGCAGTCGGGCAGGGGAAACCTACGAGCAGTACTTC. Translating gives CASSRAGETYEQYF.

This clonotype was seen more than once but under ten times. In DNA form, the CDR3 reads TGTGCCAGCAGCCAAGATGAGTCGGGCGGGGGGACTTACAATGAGCAGTTCTTC. This codes for CASSQDESGGGTYNEQFF. The J gene is TRBJ2-1, the V gene TRBV4-2, with 8 bases that match TRBD2. Trimming removed 0 bases from V and 4 bases from J; junction bases left unmatched: 11. CDR1 is LGHNA and CDR2 is YNFKEQ in the germline V gene. There are 18 residues in the CDR3.

J is TRBJ2-1 and V is TRBV30, with 15 bases matching TRBD2. CDR1 is GTSNPN, CDR2 SVGIG, per germline (reference sequence). Germline trimming cut 8 bases from V and 10 bases from J; bases unmatched to any gene: 3. CDR3 length: 12 amino acids. As DNA, the CDR3 is TGTGCCGGAGGGACTAGCGGGAGGGAGCAGTTCTTC. This translates into CAGGTSGREQFF.

V is TRBV20-1 and J is TRBJ2-7, with D unclear. The CDR3 length is 15 residues. Looked up from germline, CDR1 is DFQATT and CDR2 is SNEGSKA (reference sequence). Trimming took 1 base from V and 2 from J, leaving 15 bases between them. CDR3 DNA: TGCAGTGCTAGAGCCCCTAGGAATATCCCCTACGAGCAGTACTTC. It yields the protein CSARAPRNIPYEQYF.

This clonotype came up a few times. The chain recombines TRBV20-1 with TRBJ2-1, with no clear D. The V gene's germline CDR1 is DFQATT and CDR2 SNEGSKA (reference sequence). The V end was cut by 6 bases, the J end by 2 bases, with 14 bases between. This CDR3 comprises 14 residues. The CDR3 spells CSAPKGPTYNEQFF. The CDR3, as DNA: TGCAGTGCCCCGAAGGGTCCCACCTACAATGAGCAGTTCTTC.

V gene TRBV5-1 combines with J gene TRBJ1-1, with unresolved D. The germline CDR1 and CDR2 sequences are SGHRS and YFSETQ. This CDR3 has 13 residues. V was shortened by 4 bases and J by 0 bases, with 7 bases between the two germline ends. Written as DNA, the CDR3 is TGCGCCAGCAGCACCAGGATGAACACTGAAGCTTTCTTT. It yields the protein CASSTRMNTEAFF.

This chain links TRBV6-1 with TRBJ2-5; possibly TRBD2 for D (7 bases). The CDR3 is made up of 14 amino acids. V dropped 5 bases and J dropped 3 bases, with 13 bases sitting between them. Looked up from germline, CDR1 is MNHNS and CDR2 is SASEGT. CDR3 sequence (DNA): TGTGCCAGCAGTAAGGGGGGGGGCGAAGAGACCCAGTACTTC. This gives the protein CASSKGGGEETQYF.

The chain uses TRBV12-3 or TRBV12-4 and TRBJ2-1, with 12 bases aligning to TRBD2. Trimming removed 3 bases from V and 2 bases from J; junction bases left unmatched: 2. The CDR3 loop spans 16 amino acids. CDR3 sequence reads: CASSFGLAGTYNEQFF. CDR3 in DNA: TGTGCCAGCAGTTTCGGACTAGCGGGGACCTACAATGAGCAGTTCTTC.

This clonotype was seen a few times. The genes are TRBV12-3 or TRBV12-4 and TRBJ1-6; 7 positions agree with TRBD1. With V trimmed by 0 bases and J by 11 bases, 4 bases remained unmatched. The CDR3 consists of 14 residues. The CDR3 nucleotides are TGTGCCAGCAGTTTAGCAGGGGGCAGCGCACCCCTCCACTTT. This gives the protein CASSLAGGSAPLHF.

This chain uses TRBV20-1 with TRBJ1-2; unclear D gene. Per germline, CDR1 DFQATT and CDR2 SNEGSKA (reference sequence). The V end was cut by 3 bases, the J end by 7 bases, with 9 bases between. The CDR3 consists of 11 residues. The CDR3, as DNA: TGCAGTGCTAGTGGAAGGGTTGGCTACACCTTC. Encoded protein: CSASGRVGYTF.

This clonotype has just a few counts. This sequence joins TRBV4-3 and TRBJ2-1; D possibly corresponds to TRBD1 (6 bases). Looked up from germline, CDR1 is LGHNA and CDR2 is YSLEER. This CDR3 is built from 17 residues. V lost 0 bases and J lost 3, with 15 bases in between. This CDR3 is CASSQDRRDTIYNEQFF. The CDR3 region has the DNA TGCGCCAGCAGCCAAGACCGCCGGGACACAATCTACAATGAGCAGTTCTTC.

In the case of this clonotype: Sequence at one end of the junction differs from germline and may be a read error. The genes are TRBV12-3 or TRBV12-4 and TRBJ2-3; D may correspond to TRBD1 or TRBD2 (5 bases each). The CDR3 has 14 amino acids. The CDR3 DNA reads as TGTGCCAGCAGTCGCGTAGGGGTGGGGGATACGCAGGATTTT. It translates to CASSRVGVGDTQDF.

The sample holds a few counts of this clonotype. The V gene is TRBV7-3, the J gene TRBJ2-2; possible D gene TRBD1, 5 bases. V lost 3 bases and J lost 1, with 12 bases in between. The CDR3 runs 16 residues. Germline CDR1 SGHTA, CDR2 FQGTGA. The DNA of the CDR3 is TGTGCCAGCAGCTTGGGGCACCAGGGGAACACCGGGGAGCTGTTTTTT. Protein sequence: CASSLGHQGNTGELFF.

The J gene is TRBJ1-4, the V gene TRBV2, with no clear D. The germline V gene encodes CDR1 SNHLY and CDR2 FYNNEI. This CDR3 spans 14 amino acids. V lost 7 bases and J 8 bases, leaving 17 bases between the germline ends. The CDR3 coding sequence is TGTGCCAGCATTATGGAAGGGAGAGGCGAAAAACTGTTTTTT. The encoded protein is CASIMEGRGEKLFF.

This clonotype was counted between two and nine times. This chain joins TRBV7-2 and TRBJ2-2; D is perhaps TRBD2 (7 bases). Germline-derived CDR1 and CDR2 are SGHTA and FQGNSA. Trimming pared 3 bases from V and 7 bases from J, leaving 18 bases between. This CDR3 region has 16 residues. CDR3 nucleotide sequence: TGTGCCAGCAGCTTCACCGGGATAGGGGGGGTCGGGGAGCTGTTTTTT. It encodes CASSFTGIGGVGELFF.

The table lists this clonotype with a few counts. This chain joins TRBV7-2 and TRBJ2-1, with D tentatively TRBD1 (5 bases). V gave up 5 bases and J gave up 5 bases, with 16 bases separating them. This CDR3 is 15 amino acids long. The germline CDR1 and CDR2 sequences are SGHTA and FQGNSA. In nucleotides, the CDR3 is TGTGCCAGCAGCGACTTGGGGCGTGGTCACAATGAGCAGTTCTTC. Protein product: CASSDLGRGHNEQFF.

The chain employs TRBV6-2 or TRBV6-3 and TRBJ1-1; 8 nucleotides align to TRBD1. V lost 7 bases to trimming and J lost 5 bases; unmatched junction nucleotides: 21. CDR3 length equals 18 residues. Germline V gives CDR1 MNHEY, CDR2 SVGEGT. CDR3 nucleotides: TGTGCCAGCACCGATACTCGTGGACAGGGCCACGGGATTACTGAAGCTTTCTTT. Translation gives CASTDTRGQGHGITEAFF.

V usage is TRBV20-1 and J usage is TRBJ2-3, with D unresolved. The CDR3 consists of 12 residues. Trimming removed 6 bases at V and 6 bases at J, with 13 bases between. Germline lookup yields CDR1 DFQATT and CDR2 SNEGSKA (reference sequence). The CDR3 DNA sequence: TGCAGTGCCCCCCGAGACTCCGATACGCAGTATTTT. This translates into CSAPRDSDTQYF.

The gene calls are TRBV27 and TRBJ2-2; 12 bases map to TRBD2. CDR3 length: 15 residues. Trimming cost V 2 bases and J 8 bases; bases outside gene matches: 3. From germline, CDR1 is MNHEY and CDR2 SMNVEV (reference sequence). CDR3 coding DNA: TGTGCCAGCAGTTTACTAGCGGGAGGGCCGGGGGAGCTGTTTTTT. It is translated as CASSLLAGGPGELFF.

This clonotype has ten or more counts. This rearrangement joins TRBV21-1 to TRBJ2-1; the table's D call, TRBD1, has no DNA check behind it. TRBV21-1 is a documented pseudogene. This CDR3 region has 15 residues. CDR3 region: CASSFPGGRSNEQFF. The DNA of the CDR3 is TGTGCCAGCAGCTTTCCGGGGGGGCGTTCTAATGAGCAGTTCTTC.

This chain joins TRBV10-3 and TRBJ2-5; D ambiguous. This CDR3 comprises 13 residues. With 9 bases removed from V and 4 bases from J, the gap between germline ends came to 15 bases. In germline, CDR1 is ENHRY, CDR2 SYGVKD. CDR3 region: CAMGSWQRETQYF. The DNA of the CDR3 is TGTGCCATGGGGTCCTGGCAGCGAGAGACCCAGTACTTC.

This clonotype occurred many times. The genes are TRBV7-2 and TRBJ2-2; D gene uncertain. Per germline, CDR1 SGHTA and CDR2 FQGNSA. CDR3 size: 12 residues. Trimming removed 5 bases at V and 6 bases at J, with 7 bases between. CDR3 in amino acids: CASSPLAGELFF. In nucleotides, the CDR3 is TGTGCCAGCAGCCCTTTGGCCGGGGAGCTGTTTTTT.

This clonotype has at least ten counts. This chain connects TRBV10-2 to TRBJ1-2; D is possibly TRBD1 (5 bases). The CDR3 consists of 13 residues. Germline values: CDR1 WSHSY, CDR2 SAAADI. Trimming removed 3 bases at V and 4 bases at J, with 9 bases between. This chain's CDR3 is CASSDSGFYGYTF. The DNA of the CDR3 is TGCGCCAGCAGTGACTCAGGGTTCTATGGCTACACCTTC.

This clonotype was seen a few times. This chain uses TRBV28 with TRBJ2-2, with 8 bases lining up with TRBD1. The CDR3 has 14 amino acids. Per germline, CDR1 MDHEN and CDR2 SYDVKM. The J segment lost 4 bases and the V segment lost 6 bases, leaving 4 bases of the junction unmatched. Here the CDR3 reads CASRRTGSTGELFF. CDR3 coding DNA: TGTGCCAGCAGGCGGACAGGGTCCACCGGGGAGCTGTTTTTT.

This clonotype was counted between two and nine times. The chain is built from TRBV10-3 and TRBJ2-3; 8 nucleotides match TRBD2. The germline gives CDR1 ENHRY, CDR2 SYGVKD. V was pared by 4 bases and J by 6 bases, with 3 bases of the junction left unmatched. The CDR3 runs 13 residues. CDR3 bases: TGTGCCATCAGTGTAGGCGGGAGGGATACGCAGTATTTT. Translation gives CAISVGGRDTQYF.

In this sample, this clonotype turned up a few times. Written as DNA, the CDR3 is TGTGCCAGCACCACCTACCGGACTCAACACCTAAATGAGCAGTTCTTC. Translation gives CASTTYRTQHLNEQFF. The chain carries TRBV7-9 and TRBJ2-1; perhaps TRBD2 as D (5 bases). CDR1 is SEHNR and CDR2 is FQNEAQ in the germline V gene (reference sequence). Trimming pared 7 bases from V and 7 bases from J, leaving 23 bases between. This CDR3 region has 16 residues.